The clone carrying this TCR beta chain appeared many times. The data are from a study of T cells of healthy individuals. TCRdb re-called the 5' RACE reads through MiXCR, storing one row per CDR3 protein. Of about 82,000 distinct CDR3 sequences in the sample, more than 4.5% are singletons; the top ten hold around 6.9%. V gave up 0 bases and J gave up 14 bases, with 19 bases separating them. This CDR3 has 14 amino acids. The germline CDR1 and CDR2 sequences are SGHKS and YYEKEE (reference sequence). This chain connects TRBV5-5 to TRBJ2-3, with TRBD2 as a possible D gene (6 bases). The receptor was derived from a female donor in good health. Here the CDR3 reads CASSLGTTGNPSYF. CDR3 in DNA: TGTGCCAGCAGCTTGGGGACTACCGGGAACCCGTCGTATTTT.